Here is one TCR beta chain with its context. Which antigen it targets is not known. The CDR3 spans 14 residues, from the cysteine through the phenylalanine. No DNA appears here. Per the germline V gene (reference sequence), SEHNR is the CDR1 and FQNEAQ is the CDR2. This entry comes from a study of monozygotic twins with inflammatory bowel disease (dated by TCRdb to the late 2010s). Turning to the overall study: A total of 28 monozygotic twin pairs were included in the full study, comprising nine German pairs (four IBD-concordant, five IBD-discordant) and 19 IBD-discordant Danish pairs. Within discordant pairs, disease-associated traits were sought mainly by comparing IBD patients with their genetically identical healthy co-twins. Each individual had, on average, about 151 000 unique TCRalpha sequences and 181 000 unique TCRbeta sequences available for analysis. The research as a whole found: The results gave no support for a single strong signal or clonotype linked to IBD. Compared with healthy twins, IBD patients shared fewer clonotypes with other individuals, and the difference was most pronounced in patients with signs of disease activity. Distinction between different T cell subtypes could not be achieved in the analysis. A decrease in TCRbeta repertoire diversity, as measured by inverse Simpson index, was observed in IBD patients compared with their healthy co-twins. No difference in repertoire similarity was observed between concordant and discordant twins, possibly owing to limited statistical power. Background noise and inter-individual variability may have been introduced into the repertoires by the differing immunosuppressive treatments among patients.

A roughly 2.4 ml peripheral blood sample was drawn into PAXgene tubes per donor and stored at -80°C. Without any T cell sorting, total RNA was extracted from whole blood using the PAXgene blood miRNA kit on an automated QIAcube. Peripheral blood from monozygotic twin pairs who were concordant or discordant for inflammatory bowel disease underwent deep TCRalpha and TCRbeta repertoire profiling using unique molecular barcoding. Smoking habits were recorded for all twin pairs, and individuals were classified as current, former or never smokers. The method was 5' RACE. For each TCR library, around 4,000 ng of total RNA was used. For each sample, cDNA synthesis with SMARTScribe reverse transcriptase was split into eight separate reactions. During cDNA synthesis, unique molecular identifiers containing a 6-nucleotide sample barcode were introduced by template switching. Two nested PCRs of approximately 16 and 10 cycles amplified the TCRalpha and TCRbeta cDNA, and bead purification followed each PCR. Before amplification, the cDNA was treated with uracil DNA-glycosylase and purified using the QIAquick PCR purification kit. The second PCR added Illumina TruSeq-compatible adapters along with sample-specific barcodes. TapeStation and Qubit were used to check library quality and concentration, and approximately 5.5 ng of each library went into the pool. Sequencing of the pooled libraries was done on an Illumina HiSeq2500 single-index Rapid Run using custom sequencing primers and 2 x 100 bp reads. In the paper's pipeline: PCR and sequencing errors were corrected by UMI-based consensus assembly using MiGEC version 1.2.6. MiXCR version 2.1.1 was used for V(D)J alignment, clonotype assembly and CDR3 extraction. Normalisation of gene usage, clonotype sharing and MAIT/NKT TCR abundance was achieved by analysing the top 1000, 10 000 and 20 000 clonotypes per sample. After downsampling to 27 000 UMIs, diversity was calculated as the inverse Simpson index using the vegan R package. Paired Mann-Whitney U tests on discordant twin pairs were used, with Benjamini-Hochberg multiple-testing correction. Through TCRdb reprocessing, the reads give one entry per CDR3 protein sequence; DNA is omitted. The V and J calls here are based on TCRdb, not the publication. In this sample's table one finds 420,000 or so distinct CDR3 sequences. Together, the top ten hold approximately 2.3% of the sample.

Specimen: blood. The chain is encoded by TRBV7-9 joined to TRBJ2-1; checking the TCRdb D call of TRBD1 is not possible without DNA. This TCR was sampled from a human donor with ulcerative colitis or Crohn's disease, or a healthy co-twin of an affected twin (not recorded which). CDR3 protein: CASSLLWGTDEQFF.